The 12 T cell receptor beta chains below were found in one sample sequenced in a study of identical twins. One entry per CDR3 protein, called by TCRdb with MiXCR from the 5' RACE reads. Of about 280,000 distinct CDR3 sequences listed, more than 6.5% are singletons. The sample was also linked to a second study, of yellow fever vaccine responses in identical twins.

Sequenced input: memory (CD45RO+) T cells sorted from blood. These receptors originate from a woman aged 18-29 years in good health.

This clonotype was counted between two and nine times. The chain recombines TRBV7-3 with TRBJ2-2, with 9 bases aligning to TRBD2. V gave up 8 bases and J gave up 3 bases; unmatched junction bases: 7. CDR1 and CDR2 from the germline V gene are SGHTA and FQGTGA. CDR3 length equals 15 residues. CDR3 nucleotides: TGTGCCAGCTCTCTAGCGGGAATCGACACCGGGGAGCTGTTTTTT. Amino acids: CASSLAGIDTGELFF.

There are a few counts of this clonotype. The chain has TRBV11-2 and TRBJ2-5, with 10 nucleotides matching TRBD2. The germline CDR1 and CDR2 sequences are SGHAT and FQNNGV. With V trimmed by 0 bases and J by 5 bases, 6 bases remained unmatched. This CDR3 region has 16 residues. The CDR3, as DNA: TGTGCCAGCAGCTTAGAACGAGCGGGGGGGCGTGAGACCCAGTACTTC. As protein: CASSLERAGGRETQYF.

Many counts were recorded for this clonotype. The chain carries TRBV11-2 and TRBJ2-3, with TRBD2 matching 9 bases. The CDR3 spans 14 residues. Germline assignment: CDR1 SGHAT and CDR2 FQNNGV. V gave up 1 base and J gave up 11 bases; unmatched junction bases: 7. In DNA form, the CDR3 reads TGTGCCAGCAGCTTAGTCCAGCGGGAGGACGAGCAGTATTTT. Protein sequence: CASSLVQREDEQYF.

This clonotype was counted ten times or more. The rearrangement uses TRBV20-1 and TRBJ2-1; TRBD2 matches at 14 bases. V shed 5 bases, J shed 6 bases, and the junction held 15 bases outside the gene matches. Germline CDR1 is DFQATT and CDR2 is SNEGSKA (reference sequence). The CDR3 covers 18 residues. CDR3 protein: CSASRLAGGLIVSNEQFF. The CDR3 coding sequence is TGCAGTGCTTCTAGACTAGCGGGAGGGCTAATCGTTAGCAATGAGCAGTTCTTC.

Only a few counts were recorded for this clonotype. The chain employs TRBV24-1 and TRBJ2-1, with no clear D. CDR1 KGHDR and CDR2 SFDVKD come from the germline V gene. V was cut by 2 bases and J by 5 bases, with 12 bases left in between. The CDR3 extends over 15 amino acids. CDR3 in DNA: TGTGCCACCAGTGATTCACAGCTGACCCACAATGAGCAGTTCTTC. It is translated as CATSDSQLTHNEQFF.

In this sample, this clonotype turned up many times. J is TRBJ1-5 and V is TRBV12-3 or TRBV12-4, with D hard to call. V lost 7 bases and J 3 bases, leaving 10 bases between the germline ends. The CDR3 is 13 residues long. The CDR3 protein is CASTAGYNQPQHF. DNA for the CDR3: TGTGCCAGCACCGCAGGATACAATCAGCCCCAGCATTTT.

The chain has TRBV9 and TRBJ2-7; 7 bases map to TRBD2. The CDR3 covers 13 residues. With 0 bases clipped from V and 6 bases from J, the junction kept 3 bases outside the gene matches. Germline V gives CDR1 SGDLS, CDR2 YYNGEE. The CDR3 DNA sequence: TGTGCCAGCAGCGTAGCGGCTAGCGGCGAGCAGTACTTC. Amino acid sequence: CASSVAASGEQYF.

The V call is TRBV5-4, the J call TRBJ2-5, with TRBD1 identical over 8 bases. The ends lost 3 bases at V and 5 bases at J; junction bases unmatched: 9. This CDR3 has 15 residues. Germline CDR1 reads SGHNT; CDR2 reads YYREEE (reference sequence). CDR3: CASSSATGVGETQYF. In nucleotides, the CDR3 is TGTGCCAGCAGCTCAGCGACAGGGGTTGGGGAGACCCAGTACTTC. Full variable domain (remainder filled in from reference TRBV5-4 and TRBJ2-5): ETGVTQSPTHLIKTRGQQVTLRCSSQSGHNTVSWYQQALGQGPQFIFQYYREEENGRGNFPPRFSGLQFPNYSSELNVNALELDDSALYLCASSSATGVGETQYFGPGTRLLVL.

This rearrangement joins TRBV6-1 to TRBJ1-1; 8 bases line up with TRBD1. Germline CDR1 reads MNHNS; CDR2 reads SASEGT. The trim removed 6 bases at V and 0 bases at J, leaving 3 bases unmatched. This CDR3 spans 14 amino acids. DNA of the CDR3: TGTGCCAGCAGAACGGACAGGGTGAACACTGAAGCTTTCTTT. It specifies CASRTDRVNTEAFF.

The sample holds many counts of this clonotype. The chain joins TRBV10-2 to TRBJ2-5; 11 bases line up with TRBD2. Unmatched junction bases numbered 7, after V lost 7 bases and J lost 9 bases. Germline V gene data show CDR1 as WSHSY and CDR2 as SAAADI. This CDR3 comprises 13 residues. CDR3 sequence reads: CASTDRTSGPQYF. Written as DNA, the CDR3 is TGCGCCAGCACCGACAGGACTAGCGGGCCCCAGTACTTC.

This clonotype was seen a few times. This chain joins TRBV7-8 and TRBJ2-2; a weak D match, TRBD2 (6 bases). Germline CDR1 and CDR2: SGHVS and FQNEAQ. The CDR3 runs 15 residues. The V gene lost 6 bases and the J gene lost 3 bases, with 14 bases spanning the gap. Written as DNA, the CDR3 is TGTGCCAGCAGTTACCGGGAGATGGACACCGGGGAGCTGTTTTTT. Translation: CASSYREMDTGELFF.

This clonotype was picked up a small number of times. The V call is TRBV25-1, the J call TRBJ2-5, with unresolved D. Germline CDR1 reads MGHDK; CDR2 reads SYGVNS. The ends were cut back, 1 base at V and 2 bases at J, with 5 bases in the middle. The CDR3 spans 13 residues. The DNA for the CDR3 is TGTGCCAGCAGTGAATCTGGGCAAGAGACCCAGTACTTC. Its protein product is CASSESGQETQYF.